This TCR beta chain derives from a study of shared clonotypes between healthy human individuals. Profiled with immunoSEQ multiplex PCR; TCRdb holds only in-frame clones, not every one. The sample carries some 2,100,000 clones, about 92% recorded once. The CDR3 extends over 14 amino acids. Germline V lookup: CDR1 MNHEY, CDR2 SMNVEV (reference sequence). V gave up 1 base and J gave up 0 bases, with 3 bases separating them. With regard to this clone: The same CDR3 is also encoded by other DNA sequences in this sample.

Terminally differentiated effector memory CD45RA+ cells were excluded by CCR7 positive selection of CD45RO-negative cells. The chain couples TRBV27 to TRBJ2-2; no clear D gene. The sequenced sample consisted of naive CD8+ T cells from PBMCs. The sequence was collected from a man younger than 35 in good health. Some clones in this sample may be carry-over from other donors' samples. The CDR3 region has the DNA TGTGCCAGCAGTTTATTATCGAACACCGGGGAGCTGTTTTTT. Translating gives CASSLLSNTGELFF.